This T cell receptor (beta chain) was documented in a study of shared clonotypes between healthy human individuals. General study points: Non-shared clonotypes had lower generation probabilities than clonotypes shared by all four sorted-subset donors. Among donors, sharing of clonotypes was expected to be affected by sequencing depth. Clonotypes that were shared across several donors made up around 5% of naive CD4 clonotypes.

Terminally differentiated effector memory CD45RA+ cells were excluded by CCR7 positive selection of CD45RO-negative cells. Each of the donors was a healthy adult who was HIV-negative and had not had a recent acute infection or vaccination. V trimming: 1 base; J trimming: 8 bases; junction bases outside the gene matches: 3. The germline V gene encodes CDR1 LGHNA and CDR2 YSLEER. This CDR3 has 15 residues. Some clones are missing from TCRdb's copy, which holds only in-frame ones; the method was immunoSEQ multiplex PCR. Altogether 2 million to 2.5 million clones are present, 85% to 95% being singletons, with the ten largest covering approximately 1.7%. A remark on this clone: Its matching antigen is unknown. Additional DNA sequences in this sample encode the identical CDR3.

The receptor's source is a man aged 18 to 30 in good health. Some clones in this sample may be carry-over from other donors' samples. The sample was naive CD8+ T cells from PBMCs. The rearrangement links TRBV4-3 to TRBJ2-1; TRBD2 agrees at 12 bases. The DNA of the CDR3 is TGCGCCAGCAGCCAAGGACTAGCGGGAGCCCATGAGCAGTTCTTC. Its protein product is CASSQGLAGAHEQFF.